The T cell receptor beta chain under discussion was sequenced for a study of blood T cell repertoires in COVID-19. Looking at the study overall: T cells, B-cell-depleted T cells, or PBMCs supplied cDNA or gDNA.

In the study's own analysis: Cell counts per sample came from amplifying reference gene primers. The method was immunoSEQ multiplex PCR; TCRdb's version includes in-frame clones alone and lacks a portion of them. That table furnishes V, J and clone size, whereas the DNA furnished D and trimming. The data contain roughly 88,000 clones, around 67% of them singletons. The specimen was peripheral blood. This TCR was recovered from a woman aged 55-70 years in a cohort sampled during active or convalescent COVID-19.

The CDR3 DNA is TGTGCCAGCAGCTTGCCGGCAGGCAGAAGCTACGAGCAGTACTTC. It encodes CASSLPAGRSYEQYF. The V call is TRBV5-4, the J call TRBJ2-7; no reliable D call. V was cut by 1 base and J by 3 bases, with 14 bases left in between. The CDR3 is 15 amino acids. Germline V CDR1 and CDR2: SGHNT, YYREEE (reference sequence).